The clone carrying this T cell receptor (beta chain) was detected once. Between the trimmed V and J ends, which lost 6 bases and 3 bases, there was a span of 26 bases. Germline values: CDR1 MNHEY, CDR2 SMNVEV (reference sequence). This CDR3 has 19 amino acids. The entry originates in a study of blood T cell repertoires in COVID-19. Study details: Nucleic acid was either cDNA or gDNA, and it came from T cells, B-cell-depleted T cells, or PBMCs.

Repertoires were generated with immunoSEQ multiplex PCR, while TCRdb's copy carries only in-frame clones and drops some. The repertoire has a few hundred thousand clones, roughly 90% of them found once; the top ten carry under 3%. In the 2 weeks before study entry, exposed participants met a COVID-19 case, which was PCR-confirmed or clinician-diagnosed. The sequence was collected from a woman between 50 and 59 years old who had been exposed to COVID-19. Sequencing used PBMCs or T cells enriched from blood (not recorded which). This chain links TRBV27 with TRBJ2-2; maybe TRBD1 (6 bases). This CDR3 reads CASSSLGRGNAGDTGELFF. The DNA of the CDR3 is TGTGCCAGCAGCTCCCTGGGCAGGGGTAATGCAGGGGACACCGGGGAGCTGTTTTTT.